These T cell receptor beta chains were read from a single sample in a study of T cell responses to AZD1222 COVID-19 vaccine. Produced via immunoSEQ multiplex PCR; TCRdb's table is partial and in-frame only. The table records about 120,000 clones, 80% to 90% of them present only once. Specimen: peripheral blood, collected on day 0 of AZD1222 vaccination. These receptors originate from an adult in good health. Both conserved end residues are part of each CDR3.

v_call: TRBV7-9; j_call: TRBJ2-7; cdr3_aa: CASSGGRMYEQYF
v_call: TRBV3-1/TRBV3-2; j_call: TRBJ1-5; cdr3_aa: CASSQDKSNQPQHF
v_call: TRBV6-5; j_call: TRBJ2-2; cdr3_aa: CASNQYLELFF
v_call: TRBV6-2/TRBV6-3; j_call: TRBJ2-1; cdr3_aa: CASSYPDQQGEQFF
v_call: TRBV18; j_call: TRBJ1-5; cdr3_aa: CASSKTAEGQPQHF
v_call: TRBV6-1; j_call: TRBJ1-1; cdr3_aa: CASSERTKGAEAFF
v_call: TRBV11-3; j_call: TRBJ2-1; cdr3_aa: CASSPGASSYNEQFF
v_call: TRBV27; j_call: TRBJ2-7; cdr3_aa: CASSPSGTQLYEQYF
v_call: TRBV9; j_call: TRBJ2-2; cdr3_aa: CASSVGTANTGELFF
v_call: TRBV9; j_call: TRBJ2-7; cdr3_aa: CASSVGIGADRYEQYF
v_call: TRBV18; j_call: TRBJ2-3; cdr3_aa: CASSPTSQTDTQYF
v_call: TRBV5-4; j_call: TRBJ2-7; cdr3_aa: CASSWRDDEYEQYF
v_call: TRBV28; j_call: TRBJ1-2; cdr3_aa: CASRQTGQGINAF
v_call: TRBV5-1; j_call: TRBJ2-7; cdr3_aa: CASSPRPGRGSGEQYF
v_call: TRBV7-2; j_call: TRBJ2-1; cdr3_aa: CASSLIPYEQFF
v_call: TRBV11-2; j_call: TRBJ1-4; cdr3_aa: CASSVNTATNEKLFF
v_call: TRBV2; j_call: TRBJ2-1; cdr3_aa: CASTGTGTYNEQFF
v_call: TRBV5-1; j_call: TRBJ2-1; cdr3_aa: CASSLGLPSGKTYNEQFF
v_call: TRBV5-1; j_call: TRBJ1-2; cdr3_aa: CASSLEPGRANYGYTF
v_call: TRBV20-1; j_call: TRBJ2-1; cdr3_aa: CSASREGSFNEQFF
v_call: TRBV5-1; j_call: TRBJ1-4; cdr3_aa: CASSLRLDEKLFF
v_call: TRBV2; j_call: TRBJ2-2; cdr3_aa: CASSGLASAGELFF
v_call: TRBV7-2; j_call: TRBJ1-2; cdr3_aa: CASRGTALFYGYTF
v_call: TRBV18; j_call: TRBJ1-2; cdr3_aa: CASSPGSNYGYTF
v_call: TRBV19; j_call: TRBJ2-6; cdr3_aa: CASSSGTGRSGANVLTF
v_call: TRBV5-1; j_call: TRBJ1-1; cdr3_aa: CASTWTPNTEAFF
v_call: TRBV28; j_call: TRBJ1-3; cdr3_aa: CASSFRGPGNTIYF
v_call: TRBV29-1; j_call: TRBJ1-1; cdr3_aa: CSVRRQGAFF
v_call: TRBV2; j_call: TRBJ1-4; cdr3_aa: CASSEARTVKEKLFF
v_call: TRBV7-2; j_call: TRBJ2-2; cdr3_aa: CASSAGLSTGELFF
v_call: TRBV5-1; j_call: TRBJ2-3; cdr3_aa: CASRTSGLSTDTQYF
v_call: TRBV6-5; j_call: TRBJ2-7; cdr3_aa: CATGGRQTYYEQYF
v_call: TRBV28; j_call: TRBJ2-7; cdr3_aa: CASRPRGLTYEQYF
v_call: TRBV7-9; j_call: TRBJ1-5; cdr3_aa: CASSDQRSNQPQHF
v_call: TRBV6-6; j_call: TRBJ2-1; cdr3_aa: CASSYQKDGAYEQFF
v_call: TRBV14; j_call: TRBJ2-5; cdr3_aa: CASSHKGIKTQYF
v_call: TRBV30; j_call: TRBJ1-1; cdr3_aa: CAWSAGGYEAFF
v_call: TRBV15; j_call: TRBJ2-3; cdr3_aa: CATSREGTGGTDTQYF
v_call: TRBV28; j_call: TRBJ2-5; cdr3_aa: CASSPKGGDGAQETQYF
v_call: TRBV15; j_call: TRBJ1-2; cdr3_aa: CATSRERATNYGYTF
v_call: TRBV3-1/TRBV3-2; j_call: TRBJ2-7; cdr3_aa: CASSQARDSHYEQYF
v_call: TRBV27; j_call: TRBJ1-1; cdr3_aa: CASSLRGRNTEAFF
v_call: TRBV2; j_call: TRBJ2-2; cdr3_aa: CASSFNTGELFF
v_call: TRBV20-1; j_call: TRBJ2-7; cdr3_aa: CSASKGQGVLYEQYF
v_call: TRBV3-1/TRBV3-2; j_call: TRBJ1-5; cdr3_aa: CASSQDRDINQPQHF
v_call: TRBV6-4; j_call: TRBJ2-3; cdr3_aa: CASSDRVGDTQYF
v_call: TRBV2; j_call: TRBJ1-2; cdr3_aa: CASNQDRDGNYGYTF
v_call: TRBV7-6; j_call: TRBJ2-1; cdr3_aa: CASSSWGEQFF
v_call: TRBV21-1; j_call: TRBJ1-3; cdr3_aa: CASSTTGVRNTIYF
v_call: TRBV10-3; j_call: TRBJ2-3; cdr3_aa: CAISLTGPAGADTQYF
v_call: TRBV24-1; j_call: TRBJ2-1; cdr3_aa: CATSDQAGGNEQFF
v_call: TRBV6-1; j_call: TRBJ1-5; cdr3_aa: CASSEAGGNQPQHF
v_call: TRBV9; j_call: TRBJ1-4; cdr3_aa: CASSVEGGSYEKLFF
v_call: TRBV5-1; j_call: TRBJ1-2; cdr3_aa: CASSLEGAGGYTF
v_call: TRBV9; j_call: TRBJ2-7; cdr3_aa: CASSVDGQGALEQYF